This TCR beta chain stems from a study of blood T cell repertoires in COVID-19. Original data processing: From reference gene primer amplification, estimates of nucleated cell counts were derived. Clones were sequenced by immunoSEQ multiplex PCR, and TCRdb holds only the in-frame ones, with some missing. Clone size and V and J calls were adopted from that table, with D and trimming inferred from the DNA. The data show about 120,000 clones, about 84% seen once. CDR3 length: 15 residues. V was shortened by 3 bases and J by 6 bases, with 14 bases between the two germline ends. Germline loops: CDR1 LGHDT, CDR2 YNNKEL (reference sequence).

The sequence was obtained from a man aged 55-75 years with acute or convalescent COVID-19. The chain joins TRBV3-1 (or the pseudogene TRBV3-2) to TRBJ2-2; TRBD1 is a possible D gene (6 bases). The sample consisted of peripheral blood. CDR3: CASSHGTYVSGELFF. The CDR3 DNA reads as TGTGCCAGCAGCCATGGGACATACGTCTCCGGGGAGCTGTTTTTT.